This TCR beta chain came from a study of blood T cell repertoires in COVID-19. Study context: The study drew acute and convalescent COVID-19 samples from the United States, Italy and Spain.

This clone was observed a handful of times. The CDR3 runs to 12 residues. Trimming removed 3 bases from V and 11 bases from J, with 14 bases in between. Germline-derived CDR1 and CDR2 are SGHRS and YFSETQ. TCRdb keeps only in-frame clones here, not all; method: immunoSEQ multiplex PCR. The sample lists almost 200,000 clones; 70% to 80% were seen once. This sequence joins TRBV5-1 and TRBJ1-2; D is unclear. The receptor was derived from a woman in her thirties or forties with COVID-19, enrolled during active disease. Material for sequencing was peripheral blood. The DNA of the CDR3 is TGCGCCAGCAGCTCCCGAGGTGAGGGATACACCTTC. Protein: CASSSRGEGYTF.